This entry lists 8 T cell receptor beta chains sequenced from one sample in a study of T-cell reconstitution after alpha-beta-depleted transplantation in children. Preparation of the TCRbeta library used unique molecular identifiers. MiXCR, applied by TCRdb to the PCR reads, yields one record per CDR3 protein. Here the sample spans hundreds of thousands of distinct CDR3 sequences, 15% to 20% being singletons. The input for sequencing was PBMCs, mostly from graft donor cells, taken 360 days after TCRalphabeta/CD19-depleted stem cell transplant. The receptor source for this set is a male patient aged 5 to 17 who had a stem cell transplant for acute lymphoblastic leukemia, so the T cells may come from the graft donor.

The chain links TRBV2 to TRBJ2-1; 9 bases are shared with TRBD2. Germline assignment: CDR1 SNHLY and CDR2 FYNNEI. The CDR3 runs to 13 residues. Trimming removed 10 bases from V and 3 bases from J; junction bases left unmatched: 4. The CDR3 nucleotides are TGTGCCACCCGACTAGCGGTCTACAATGAGCAGTTCTTC. The encoded protein is CATRLAVYNEQFF.

This clonotype was seen more than once but under ten times. A single base separates this from a much larger clone, so it may be a read error. The J gene is TRBJ2-1, the V gene TRBV20-1, with 7 bases aligning to TRBD2. The CDR3 is 13 amino acids. Losses at the gene ends were 3 bases for V and 3 bases for J; bases not matched to a gene: 2. Per germline, CDR1 DFQATT and CDR2 SNEGSKA (reference sequence). This CDR3 reads CSASGRYYNEQFF. In DNA, the CDR3 is TGCAGTGCTAGCGGGAGGTACTACAATGAGCAGTTCTTC.

This clonotype has a handful of counts. The chain uses TRBV19 and TRBJ2-7, with a tentative D call TRBD1 (6 bases). The CDR3 covers 15 residues. Germline CDR1 LNHDA, CDR2 SQIVND (reference sequence). V lost 3 bases, J lost 4 bases, and 16 bases lay in between. CDR3 coding DNA: TGTGCCAGTAGTATGGCCCTGGGACATCCTTACGAGCAGTACTTC. It translates to CASSMALGHPYEQYF.

This clonotype was picked up a small number of times. The rearrangement links TRBV12-3 or TRBV12-4 to TRBJ2-2; D remains ambiguous. The CDR3 totals 16 residues. Trimming cost V 6 bases and J 0 bases, with 14 bases left between them. The CDR3 coding sequence is TGTGCCAGCAGCCCACAGTCCACCACGAACACCGGGGAGCTGTTTTTT. This encodes CASSPQSTTNTGELFF.

This rearrangement joins TRBV29-1 to TRBJ2-2; TRBD2 matches at 11 bases. V lost 1 base and J lost 6; bases outside the gene matches: 10. The CDR3 runs to 17 residues. Germline V gene data show CDR1 as SQVTM and CDR2 as ANQGSEA. DNA for the CDR3: TGCAGCGTTGAAGGTCTCGTCGGGACTAGCGGTTCCGGGGAGCTGTTTTTT. Protein product: CSVEGLVGTSGSGELFF.

In the case of this clonotype: A read error may be the cause here, since a much bigger clone is one base away. The chain couples TRBV11-2 to TRBJ2-1, with D possibly TRBD2 on 6 matching bases. This CDR3 has 14 amino acids. CDR1 and CDR2 from the germline V gene are SGHAT and FQNNGV. CDR3 residues: CASSLWDLYSEQFF. The DNA for the CDR3 is TGTGCCAGCAGCTTATGGGACTTATACAGTGAGCAGTTCTTC.

This clonotype was seen a handful of times. The chain combines TRBV12-3 or TRBV12-4 with TRBJ1-4; possibly TRBD1 for D (5 bases). There are 15 residues in the CDR3. V lost 5 bases, J lost 8 bases, and 18 bases lay in between. This chain's CDR3 is CASSRLGGAGEKLFF. The CDR3 coding sequence is TGTGCCAGCAGTCGCTTGGGAGGGGCAGGGGAAAAACTGTTTTTT.

This clonotype showed up just a few times. DNA of the CDR3: TGCGCCAGCAGCTTGTTACTAGCGGGAGTGGACGAGCAGTACTTC. This translates into CASSLLLAGVDEQYF. The V gene is TRBV5-1, the J gene TRBJ2-7; 11 bases are shared with TRBD2. V trimming: 1 base; J trimming: 5 bases; junction bases outside the gene matches: 5. The CDR3 is 15 residues long. CDR1 and CDR2 from the germline V gene are SGHRS and YFSETQ.